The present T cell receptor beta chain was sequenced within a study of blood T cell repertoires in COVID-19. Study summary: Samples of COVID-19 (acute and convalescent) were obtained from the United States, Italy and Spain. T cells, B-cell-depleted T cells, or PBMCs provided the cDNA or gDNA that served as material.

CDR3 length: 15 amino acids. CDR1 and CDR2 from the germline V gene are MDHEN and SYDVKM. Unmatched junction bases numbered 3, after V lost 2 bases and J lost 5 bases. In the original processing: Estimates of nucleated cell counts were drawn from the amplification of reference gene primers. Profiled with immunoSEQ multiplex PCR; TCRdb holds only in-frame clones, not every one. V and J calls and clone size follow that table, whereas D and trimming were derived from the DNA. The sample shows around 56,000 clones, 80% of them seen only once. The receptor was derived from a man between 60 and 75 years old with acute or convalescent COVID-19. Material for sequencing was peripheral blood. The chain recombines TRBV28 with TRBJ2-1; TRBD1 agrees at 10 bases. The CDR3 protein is CASSLDRGPNNEQFF. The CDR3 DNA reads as TGTGCCAGCAGTTTAGACAGGGGGCCCAACAATGAGCAGTTCTTC.